This T cell receptor beta chain is drawn from a study of blood T cell repertoires in COVID-19. With V trimmed by 4 bases and J by 5 bases, 10 bases remained unmatched. CDR3 length: 15 residues. Germline V gene data show CDR1 as SGHNT and CDR2 as YYREEE (reference sequence). Here immunoSEQ multiplex PCR was the method, and the copy in TCRdb shows in-frame clones only, minus some. The data contain around 50,000 clones, roughly 84% of them singletons. This TCR was sampled from a man aged 45 to 65 with active COVID-19. Sequencing was performed on peripheral blood. This chain links TRBV5-4 with TRBJ1-1, with TRBD1 matching over 8 bases. CDR3 region: CASSTKTGVPTEAFF. The DNA for the CDR3 is TGTGCCAGCAGCACTAAGACAGGGGTCCCTACTGAAGCTTTCTTT.